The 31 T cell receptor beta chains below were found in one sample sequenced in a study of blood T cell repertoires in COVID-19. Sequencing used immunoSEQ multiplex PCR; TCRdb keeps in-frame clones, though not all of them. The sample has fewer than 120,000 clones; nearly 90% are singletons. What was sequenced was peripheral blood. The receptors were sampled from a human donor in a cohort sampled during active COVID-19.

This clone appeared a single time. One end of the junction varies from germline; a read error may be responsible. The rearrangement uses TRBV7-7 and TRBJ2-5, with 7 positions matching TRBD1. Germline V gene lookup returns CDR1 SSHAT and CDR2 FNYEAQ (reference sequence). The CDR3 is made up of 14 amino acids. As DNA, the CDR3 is TGTGCTAGCAGCCAGACAGGGATCCCGGAGACCCAGTACTTC. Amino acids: CASSQTGIPETQYF.

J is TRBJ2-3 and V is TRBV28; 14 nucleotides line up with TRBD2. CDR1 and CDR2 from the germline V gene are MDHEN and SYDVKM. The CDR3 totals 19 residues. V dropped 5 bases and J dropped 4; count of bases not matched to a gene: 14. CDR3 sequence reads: CASSPGLAGVPRRADTQYF. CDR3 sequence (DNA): TGTGCCAGCAGTCCGGGACTAGCGGGAGTGCCTAGGAGGGCAGATACGCAGTATTTT.

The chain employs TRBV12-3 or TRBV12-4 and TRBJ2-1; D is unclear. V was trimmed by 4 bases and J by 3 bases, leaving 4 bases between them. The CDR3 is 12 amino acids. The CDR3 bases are TGTGCCAGCAGTTATATCTACAATGAGCAGTTCTTC. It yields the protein CASSYIYNEQFF.

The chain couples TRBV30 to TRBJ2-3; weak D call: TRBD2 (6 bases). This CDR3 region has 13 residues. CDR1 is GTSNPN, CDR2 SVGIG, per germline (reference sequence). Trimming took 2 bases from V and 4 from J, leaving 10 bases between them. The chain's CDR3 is CAWSLGEADTQYF. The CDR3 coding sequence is TGTGCCTGGAGTTTGGGGGAGGCAGATACGCAGTATTTT.

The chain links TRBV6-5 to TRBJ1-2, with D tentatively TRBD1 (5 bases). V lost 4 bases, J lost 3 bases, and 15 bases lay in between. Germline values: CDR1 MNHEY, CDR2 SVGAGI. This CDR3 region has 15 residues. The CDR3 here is CASSSGRTGYYGYTF. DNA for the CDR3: TGTGCCAGCAGTTCCGGCCGAACAGGATACTATGGCTACACCTTC.

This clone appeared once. In nucleotides, the CDR3 is TGCGCCAGCAGCCCAAAAGTGGGGGCCGGTTATAATTCACCCCTCCACTTT. Translating gives CASSPKVGAGYNSPLHF. The chain uses TRBV4-1 and TRBJ1-6; maybe TRBD1 (6 bases). In germline, CDR1 is MGHRA, CDR2 YSYEKL. The CDR3 is 17 amino acids. V dropped 4 bases and J dropped 4 bases, with 17 bases sitting between them.

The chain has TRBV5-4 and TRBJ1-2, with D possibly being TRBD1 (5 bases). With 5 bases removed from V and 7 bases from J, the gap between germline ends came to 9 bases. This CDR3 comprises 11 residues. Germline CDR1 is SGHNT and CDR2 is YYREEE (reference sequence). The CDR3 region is CASRQDGGYTF. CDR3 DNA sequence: TGTGCCAGCAGACAGGACGGTGGCTACACCTTC.

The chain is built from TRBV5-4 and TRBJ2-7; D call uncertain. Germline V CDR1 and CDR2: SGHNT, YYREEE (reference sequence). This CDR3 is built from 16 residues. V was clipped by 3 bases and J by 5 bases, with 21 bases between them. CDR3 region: CASSYNVGQDGHEQYF. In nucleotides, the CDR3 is TGTGCCAGCAGCTATAATGTTGGGCAGGATGGCCACGAGCAGTACTTC.

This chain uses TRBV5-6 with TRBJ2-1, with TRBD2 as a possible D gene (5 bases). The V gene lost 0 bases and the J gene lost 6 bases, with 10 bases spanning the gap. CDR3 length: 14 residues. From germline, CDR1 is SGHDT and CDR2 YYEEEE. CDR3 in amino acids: CASSLAAGGNEQFF. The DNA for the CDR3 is TGTGCCAGCAGCTTGGCCGCGGGTGGCAATGAGCAGTTCTTC. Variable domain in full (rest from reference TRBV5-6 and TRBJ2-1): DAGVTQSPTHLIKTRGQQVTLRCSPKSGHDTVSWYQQALGQGPQFIFQYYEEEERQRGNFPDRFSGHQFPNYSSELNVNALLLGDSALYLCASSLAAGGNEQFFGPGTRLTVL.

CDR3 DNA sequence: TGTGCCATCAGTGAATTCGGGGGTAAACGCACAGATACGCAGTATTTT. It specifies CAISEFGGKRTDTQYF. This chain connects TRBV10-3 to TRBJ2-3; TRBD2 might be the D (6 bases). Trimming took off 3 bases at V and 1 base at J, with 14 bases between the two ends. This CDR3 is 16 amino acids long. Germline CDR1 and CDR2: ENHRY and SYGVKD.

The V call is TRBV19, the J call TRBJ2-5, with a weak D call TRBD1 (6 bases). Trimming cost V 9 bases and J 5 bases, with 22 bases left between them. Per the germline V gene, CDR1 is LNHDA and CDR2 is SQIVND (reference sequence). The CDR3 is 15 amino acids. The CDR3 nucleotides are TGTGCCAGCCGCCGCGGTCAGGGGCGGAGGGAGACCCAGTACTTC. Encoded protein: CASRRGQGRRETQYF.

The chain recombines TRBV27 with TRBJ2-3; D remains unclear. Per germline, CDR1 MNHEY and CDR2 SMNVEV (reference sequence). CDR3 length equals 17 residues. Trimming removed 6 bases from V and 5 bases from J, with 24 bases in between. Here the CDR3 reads CASSFTPSVVWVDTQYF. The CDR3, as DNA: TGTGCCAGCAGCTTTACCCCTAGTGTGGTGTGGGTAGATACGCAGTATTTT.

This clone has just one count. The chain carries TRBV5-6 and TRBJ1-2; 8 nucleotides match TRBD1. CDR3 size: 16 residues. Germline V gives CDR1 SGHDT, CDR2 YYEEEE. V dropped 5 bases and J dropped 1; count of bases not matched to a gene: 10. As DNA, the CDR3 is TGTGCCAGCAGAACGGGACAGGCCGGGGATAACTATGGCTACACCTTC. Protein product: CASRTGQAGDNYGYTF.

CDR3 sequence: CASSLHPLVVGATNNEQFF. CDR3 in DNA: TGCGCCAGCAGCTTACATCCCTTGGTGGTGGGGGCAACGAACAATGAGCAGTTCTTC. The chain joins TRBV5-1 to TRBJ2-1; possibly TRBD1 for D (6 bases). Trimming left V 2 bases short and J 5 bases short, with 26 bases between. This CDR3 comprises 19 residues. Germline assignment: CDR1 SGHRS and CDR2 YFSETQ.

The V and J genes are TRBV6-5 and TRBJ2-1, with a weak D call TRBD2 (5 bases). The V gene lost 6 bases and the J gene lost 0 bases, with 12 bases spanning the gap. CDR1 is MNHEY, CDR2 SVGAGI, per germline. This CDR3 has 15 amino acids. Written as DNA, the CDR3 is TGTGCCAGCAGCTCCGACTACGCCTCCTACAATGAGCAGTTCTTC. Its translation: CASSSDYASYNEQFF.

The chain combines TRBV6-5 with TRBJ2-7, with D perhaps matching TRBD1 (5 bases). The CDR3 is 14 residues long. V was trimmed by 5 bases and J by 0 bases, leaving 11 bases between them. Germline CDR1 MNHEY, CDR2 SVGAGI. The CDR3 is CASSRGSSSYEQYF. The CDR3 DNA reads TGTGCCAGCAGTAGGGGTTCTAGCTCCTACGAGCAGTACTTC.

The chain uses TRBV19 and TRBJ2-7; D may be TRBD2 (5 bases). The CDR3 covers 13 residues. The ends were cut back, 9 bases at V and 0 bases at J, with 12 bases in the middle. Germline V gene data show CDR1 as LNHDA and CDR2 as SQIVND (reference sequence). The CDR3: CASSYDYSYEQYF. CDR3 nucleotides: TGTGCCAGCTCCTATGACTACTCCTACGAGCAGTACTTC.

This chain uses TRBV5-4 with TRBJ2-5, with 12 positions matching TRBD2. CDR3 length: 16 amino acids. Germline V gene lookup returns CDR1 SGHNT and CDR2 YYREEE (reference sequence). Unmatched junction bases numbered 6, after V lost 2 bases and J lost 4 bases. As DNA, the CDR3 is TGTGCCAGCAGCTTTCGACTAGCGGGAGCCGCAGAGACCCAGTACTTC. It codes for CASSFRLAGAAETQYF.

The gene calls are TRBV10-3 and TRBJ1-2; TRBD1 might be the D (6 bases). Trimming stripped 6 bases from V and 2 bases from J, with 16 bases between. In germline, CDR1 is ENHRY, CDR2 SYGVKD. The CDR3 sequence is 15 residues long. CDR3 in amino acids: CAIRGGTGKNYGYTF. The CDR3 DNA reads TGTGCCATCAGAGGAGGCACAGGGAAGAACTATGGCTACACCTTC.

Here the CDR3 DNA reads TGTGCCAGCAGTCCGACTAGCGGGAGACCCCGCGAGCAGTACTTC. It encodes CASSPTSGRPREQYF. The J gene is TRBJ2-7, the V gene TRBV6-6, with TRBD2 matching 12 bases. The trim removed 5 bases at V and 6 bases at J, leaving 8 bases unmatched. The CDR3 extends over 15 amino acids. Germline V gene lookup returns CDR1 MNHNY and CDR2 SVGAGI (reference sequence).

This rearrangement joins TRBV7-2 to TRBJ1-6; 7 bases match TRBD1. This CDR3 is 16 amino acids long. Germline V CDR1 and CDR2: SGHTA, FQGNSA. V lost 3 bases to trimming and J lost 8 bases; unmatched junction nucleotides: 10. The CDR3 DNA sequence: TGTGCCAGCAGCTTTTCTGTGGGCAGGGGGGATTCACCCCTCCACTTT. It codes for CASSFSVGRGDSPLHF.

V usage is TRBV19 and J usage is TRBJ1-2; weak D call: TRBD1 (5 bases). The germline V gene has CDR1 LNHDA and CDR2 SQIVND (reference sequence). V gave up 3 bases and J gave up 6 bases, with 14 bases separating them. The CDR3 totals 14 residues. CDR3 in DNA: TGTGCCAGTAGTATGAATAGGGGAACCCATGGCTACACCTTC. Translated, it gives CASSMNRGTHGYTF.

As DNA, the CDR3 is TGTGCCAGCAGTACAGGGGTCACTGAAGCTTTCTTT. Translating it yields CASSTGVTEAFF. The rearrangement links TRBV14 to TRBJ1-1, with 7 positions matching TRBD1. The germline CDR1 and CDR2 sequences are SGHDN and FVKESK. The length of the CDR3 is 12 residues. V trimming: 6 bases; J trimming: 4 bases; junction bases outside the gene matches: 2.

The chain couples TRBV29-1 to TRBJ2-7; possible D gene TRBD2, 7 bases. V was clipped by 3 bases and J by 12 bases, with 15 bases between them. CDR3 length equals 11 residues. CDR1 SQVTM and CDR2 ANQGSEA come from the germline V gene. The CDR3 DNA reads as TGCAGCGTTGAGGAGGGGGGGGGTCGGTACTTC. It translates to CSVEEGGGRYF.

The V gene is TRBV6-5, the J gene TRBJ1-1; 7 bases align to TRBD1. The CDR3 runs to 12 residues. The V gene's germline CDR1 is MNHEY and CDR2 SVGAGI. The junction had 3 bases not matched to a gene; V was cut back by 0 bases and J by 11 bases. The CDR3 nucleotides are TGTGCCAGCAGTTACTCGGGACAGAAGGCTTTCTTT. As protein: CASSYSGQKAFF.

CDR3 nucleotides: TGTGCCAGCTCACGCTCGACAGGGGGCTCCGGAAACACCATATATTTT. Its translation: CASSRSTGGSGNTIYF. V is TRBV18 and J is TRBJ1-3; TRBD1 matches at 10 bases. V lost 4 bases, J lost 4 bases, and 7 bases stayed unmatched. Germline V lookup: CDR1 KGHSH, CDR2 LQKENI. The CDR3 runs 16 residues.

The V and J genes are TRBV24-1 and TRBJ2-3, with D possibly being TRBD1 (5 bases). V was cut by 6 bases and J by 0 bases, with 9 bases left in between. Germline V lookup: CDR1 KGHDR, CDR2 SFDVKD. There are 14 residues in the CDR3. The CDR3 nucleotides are TGTGCCACCAGTTTGGGGCGGAGCACAGATACGCAGTATTTT. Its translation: CATSLGRSTDTQYF.

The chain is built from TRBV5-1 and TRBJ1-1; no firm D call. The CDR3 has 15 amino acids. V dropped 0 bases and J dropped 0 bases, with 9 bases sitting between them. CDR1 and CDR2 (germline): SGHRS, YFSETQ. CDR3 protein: CASSLEPGMNTEAFF. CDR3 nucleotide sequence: TGCGCCAGCAGCTTGGAGCCAGGAATGAACACTGAAGCTTTCTTT. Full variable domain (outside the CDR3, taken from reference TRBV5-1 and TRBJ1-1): KAGVTQTPRYLIKTRGQQVTLSCSPISGHRSVSWYQQTPGQGLQFLFEYFSETQRNKGNFPGRFSGRQFSNSRSEMNVSTLELGDSALYLCASSLEPGMNTEAFFGQGTRLTVV.

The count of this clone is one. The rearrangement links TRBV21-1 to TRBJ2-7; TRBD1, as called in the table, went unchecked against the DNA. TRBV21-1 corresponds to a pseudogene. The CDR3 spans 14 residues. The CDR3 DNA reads TGTGCCAGCAGAAACAAGACTAACGGACAGGAGCAGTACTTC. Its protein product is CASRNKTNGQEQYF.

The CDR3, as DNA: TGTGCCAGCAGCTTAGAAGGGTCGTGGAGCGGAGGGTGGGAGACCCAGTACTTC. Protein product: CASSLEGSWSGGWETQYF. The gene calls are TRBV7-8 and TRBJ2-5, with a weak D call TRBD2 (6 bases). The CDR3 covers 18 residues. The V and J ends lost 1 base and 5 bases respectively, with 23 bases between them. Germline CDR1 reads SGHVS; CDR2 reads FQNEAQ.

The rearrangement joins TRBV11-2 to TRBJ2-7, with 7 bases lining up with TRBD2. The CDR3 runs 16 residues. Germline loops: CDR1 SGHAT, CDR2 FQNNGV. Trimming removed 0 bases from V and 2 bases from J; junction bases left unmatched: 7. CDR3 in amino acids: CASSLEGLADPYEQYF. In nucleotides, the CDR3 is TGTGCCAGCAGCTTAGAAGGGCTAGCGGACCCCTACGAGCAGTACTTC.